A single sample gave rise to the 24 T cell receptor beta chains below, sequenced in a study of CDR3 diversity in severe acne. TCRdb re-analysed the PCR reads in MiXCR, keeping a single row per CDR3 protein. Of approximately 90,000 distinct CDR3 sequences listed, under 55% were seen once; the top ten hold roughly 11%. The sample was blood. The receptors were sampled from a male donor with severe acne vulgaris.

Details on this clonotype: A single base separates this from a much larger clone, so it may be a read error. The chain links TRBV6-4 to TRBJ1-6; D is possibly TRBD1 (5 bases). This CDR3 comprises 15 residues. CDR1 is MRHNA, CDR2 SNTAGT, per germline. The CDR3 loop reads CASSEQASYNPPLHF. CDR3 in DNA: TGTGCCAGCAGTGAACAGGCTTCCTATAATCCACCCCTCCACTTT.

The V gene is TRBV12-3 or TRBV12-4, the J gene TRBJ2-7, with D perhaps TRBD2 (6 bases). V dropped 8 bases and J dropped 3 bases, with 20 bases sitting between them. The CDR3 covers 15 residues. This CDR3 reads CASSAPGAILYEQYF. The CDR3 region has the DNA TGTGCCAGCTCCGCTCCGGGAGCCATTCTCTACGAGCAGTACTTC.

In its sample, this clonotype was seen once. The CDR3 here is CATLPPTGYYGYTF. The CDR3 DNA reads as TGTGCCACCCTACCCCCGACAGGATATTATGGCTACACCTTC. The chain is built from TRBV19 and TRBJ1-2, with TRBD1 as a possible D gene (6 bases). Germline V CDR1 and CDR2: LNHDA, SQIVND (reference sequence). V lost 10 bases, J lost 5 bases, and 20 bases lay in between. The CDR3 consists of 14 residues.

In this sample, this clonotype turned up many times. This chain uses TRBV19 with TRBJ1-6; D unresolved. The CDR3 has 11 residues. The germline V gene has CDR1 LNHDA and CDR2 SQIVND (reference sequence). V lost 9 bases and J 16 bases, leaving 16 bases between the germline ends. The CDR3 is CASQTTGALHF. The CDR3 DNA sequence: TGTGCCAGCCAAACTACGGGAGCGCTCCACTTT.

This chain connects TRBV6-2 or TRBV6-3 to TRBJ2-3; D remains unclear. Germline CDR1 and CDR2: MNHEY and SVGEGT. The V end was cut by 3 bases, the J end by 3 bases, with 4 bases between. This CDR3 is 12 amino acids long. CDR3 in amino acids: CASSYVTDTQYF. The DNA of the CDR3 is TGTGCCAGCAGTTATGTTACAGATACGCAGTATTTT.

The CDR3 coding sequence is TGTGCCACCAGCGGGGACAGGGGATACTATGGCTACACCTTC. Its protein is CATSGDRGYYGYTF. V is TRBV15 and J is TRBJ1-2; 10 bases match TRBD1. The CDR3 is 14 amino acids. Per the germline V gene, CDR1 is LNHNV and CDR2 is YYDKDF (reference sequence). V dropped 5 bases and J dropped 3; count of bases not matched to a gene: 3.

This clonotype has a count of ten or more. The chain carries TRBV6-4 and TRBJ2-3; D remains ambiguous. The CDR3 runs 13 residues. Germline V gene lookup returns CDR1 MRHNA and CDR2 SNTAGT. V was trimmed by 3 bases and J by 2 bases, leaving 6 bases between them. The CDR3 sequence: CASSERATDTQYF. The CDR3 DNA reads TGTGCCAGCAGTGAACGGGCCACAGATACGCAGTATTTT.

This clonotype appeared many times. The chain recombines TRBV20-1 with TRBJ2-1, with no clear D. This CDR3 is built from 13 residues. The ends were cut back, 0 bases at V and 5 bases at J, with 8 bases in the middle. CDR1 is DFQATT and CDR2 is SNEGSKA in the germline V gene (reference sequence). The CDR3 DNA sequence: TGCAGTGCTAGAGATACCCGCCACAATGAGCAGTTCTTC. Its protein product is CSARDTRHNEQFF.

This chain links TRBV7-2 with TRBJ2-7; weak D call: TRBD1 (5 bases). CDR1 is SGHTA, CDR2 FQGNSA, per germline. Trimming took off 5 bases at V and 3 bases at J, with 11 bases between the two ends. The length of the CDR3 is 13 residues. The CDR3 nucleotides are TGTGCCAGCAGCACAGGACCGCACTACGAGCAGTACGTC. Amino acid sequence: CASSTGPHYEQYV.

To note about this clonotype: It may be a read error: a sequence one base away is much more abundant. This chain links TRBV12-3 or TRBV12-4 with TRBJ2-2, with a weak D call TRBD2 (5 bases). This CDR3 spans 14 amino acids. CDR3 region: CASKQTLNTGDLFF. The DNA of the CDR3 is TGTGCCAGCAAACAGACCCTGAACACCGGGGATCTGTTTTTT.

About this clonotype: Possible read error: a much larger clone is one base away. The V and J genes are TRBV4-2 and TRBJ1-3, with TRBD1 as a possible D gene (5 bases). Germline V gene data show CDR1 as LGHNA and CDR2 as YNFKEQ. CDR3 length: 14 amino acids. The CDR3 DNA follows: TGTGCCAGCGGCCAAGGGAGACAGGGAAACACCATATATTTT. This gives the protein CASGQGRQGNTIYF.

This clonotype showed up just once. A much larger clonotype is one base distant, so this may be a read error. The conserved final phenylalanine or tryptophan is absent from the CDR3, which likely points to a read error. This rearrangement joins TRBV6-5 to TRBJ2-1; 9 bases are shared with TRBD2. The CDR3 runs to 14 residues. Looked up from germline, CDR1 is MNHEY and CDR2 is SVGAGI. The junction had 5 bases not matched to a gene; V was cut back by 3 bases and J by 8 bases. CDR3 sequence: CASSYRGRADEQFS. CDR3 nucleotide sequence: TGTGCCAGCAGTTATCGCGGGAGGGCCGATGAGCAGTTCTCC.

The chain links TRBV19 to TRBJ1-1, with 8 bases lining up with TRBD1. With V trimmed by 5 bases and J by 4 bases, 3 bases remained unmatched. This CDR3 spans 13 amino acids. The V gene's germline CDR1 is LNHDA and CDR2 SQIVND (reference sequence). The CDR3 DNA reads as TGTGCCAGTAGTGCAGGGGGCGTCACTGAAGCTTTCTTT. Amino acid sequence: CASSAGGVTEAFF.

This clonotype was observed at least ten times. The chain employs TRBV13 and TRBJ2-1, with D perhaps TRBD1 (6 bases). V lost 2 bases to trimming and J lost 11 bases, with 19 bases between them. This CDR3 has 15 amino acids. The germline V gene encodes CDR1 PRHDT and CDR2 FYEKMQ (reference sequence). CDR3 in amino acids: CASSLLFGEGTKQFF. CDR3 sequence (DNA): TGTGCCAGCAGCTTACTATTCGGAGAGGGGACAAAGCAGTTCTTC.

This clonotype was observed a handful of times. The CDR3 region has the DNA TGTGCCAGCAGCTTGAGCGGGAGCGGGGGCCGTGACCAAGAGACCCAGTACTTC. Amino acids: CASSLSGSGGRDQETQYF. The rearrangement links TRBV11-3 to TRBJ2-5; the match to TRBD2 covers 8 bases. Germline CDR1 is SGHNT and CDR2 is YENEEA. Trimming took 3 bases from V and 0 from J; bases not matched to a gene: 12. The CDR3 has 18 residues.

This chain uses TRBV19 with TRBJ1-4; a possible D gene is TRBD1 (6 bases). CDR3 length: 16 amino acids. V was cut by 4 bases and J by 5 bases, with 17 bases left in between. Germline CDR1 reads LNHDA; CDR2 reads SQIVND (reference sequence). CDR3 loop: CASSNHIRDKNEKLFF. The DNA for the CDR3 is TGTGCCAGTAGTAACCACATCCGGGACAAGAATGAAAAACTGTTTTTT.

This sequence joins TRBV27 and TRBJ2-3, with 10 bases that match TRBD1. The J segment lost 7 bases and the V segment lost 6 bases, leaving 7 bases of the junction unmatched. CDR1 and CDR2 from the germline V gene are MNHEY and SMNVEV (reference sequence). The CDR3 extends over 14 amino acids. The CDR3 loop is CASSPGQGTNTQYF. The CDR3 DNA reads as TGTGCCAGCAGCCCGGGACAGGGGACGAATACGCAGTATTTT.

The table lists this clonotype with many counts. The rearrangement uses TRBV12-3 or TRBV12-4 and TRBJ1-3; D is perhaps TRBD1 (5 bases). The CDR3 covers 13 residues. Trimming took off 5 bases at V and 4 bases at J, with 9 bases between the two ends. In DNA form, the CDR3 reads TGTGCCAGCAGTGGGACCCTCGGAAACACCATATATTTT. Amino acid sequence: CASSGTLGNTIYF.

The genes are TRBV7-9 and TRBJ2-2; 9 bases align to TRBD2. V shed 3 bases and J 6 bases; nucleotides not matched to a gene: 8. The CDR3 consists of 16 residues. The V gene's germline CDR1 is SEHNR and CDR2 FQNEAQ (reference sequence). CDR3 loop: CASSFHRLAGSGELFF. CDR3 bases: TGTGCCAGCAGCTTCCATCGGCTAGCGGGGTCCGGGGAGCTGTTTTTT. Variable domain in full (rest from reference TRBV7-9 and TRBJ2-2): DTGVSQNPRHKITKRGQNVTFRCDPISEHNRLYWYRQTLGQGPEFLTYFQNEAQLEKSRLLSDRFSAERPKGSFSTLEIQRTEQGDSAMYLCASSFHRLAGSGELFFGEGSRLTVL.

This clonotype was seen a few times. The V gene is TRBV4-1, the J gene TRBJ2-3, with D possibly being TRBD2 (7 bases). Germline V lookup: CDR1 MGHRA, CDR2 YSYEKL. The V end lost 2 bases, the J end lost 0 bases, and 15 bases lay between the germline ends. This CDR3 is built from 17 residues. CDR3 region: CASSQRWRGGSTDTQYF. CDR3 bases: TGCGCCAGCAGCCAACGTTGGAGGGGGGGCAGCACAGATACGCAGTATTTT.

The chain couples TRBV7-3 to TRBJ2-2; TRBD2 might be the D (5 bases). CDR1 is SGHTA, CDR2 FQGTGA, per germline. The CDR3 has 14 amino acids. V was shortened by 4 bases and J by 2 bases, with 8 bases between the two germline ends. CDR3 bases: TGTGCCAGCAGCTCGGAGGTAAACACCGGGGAGCTGTTTTTT. Translated: CASSSEVNTGELFF.

Comments on this clonotype: A read error may explain this, as a much larger clone is one base away. V usage is TRBV24-1 and J usage is TRBJ2-3, with D hard to call. The CDR3 loop spans 13 amino acids. V dropped 5 bases and J dropped 5 bases, with 10 bases sitting between them. Germline V gene sequence: CDR1 KGHDR, CDR2 SFDVKD. The CDR3 region is CATSGYRGDTQYF. In DNA form, the CDR3 reads TGTGCCACCAGTGGTTATCGAGGAGATACGCAGTATTTT.

Concerning this clonotype itself: This could be a read error, since a much larger clone is one nucleotide away. This chain joins TRBV19 and TRBJ2-3; 9 positions match TRBD2. Germline CDR1 reads LNHDA; CDR2 reads SQIVND (reference sequence). The CDR3 covers 15 residues. V shed 8 bases, J shed 0 bases, and the junction held 6 bases outside the gene matches. The CDR3: CASPRLAESTDTQYF. The CDR3 coding sequence is TGTGCCAGTCCAAGACTAGCGGAAAGCACAGATACGCAGTATTTT. Complete variable domain (other parts from reference TRBV19 and TRBJ2-3): DGGITQSPKYLFRKEGQNVTLSCEQNLNHDAMYWYRQDPGQGLRLIYYSQIVNDFQKGDIAEGYSVSREKKESFPLTVTSAQKNPTAFYLCASPRLAESTDTQYFGPGTRLTVL.

The chain uses TRBV7-3 and TRBJ1-1; D unresolved. V was cut by 2 bases and J by 0 bases, with 10 bases left in between. CDR1 and CDR2 (germline): SGHTA, FQGTGA. The CDR3 totals 15 residues. The CDR3 nucleotides are TGTGCCAGCAGCTTATTGAGACGGATGAACACTGAAGCTTTCTTT. Translating gives CASSLLRRMNTEAFF.